Following are 25 T cell receptor beta chains from one sample sequenced in a study of blood T cell repertoires in COVID-19. Sequencing was performed with immunoSEQ multiplex PCR; in TCRdb, only in-frame clones are kept and a portion is missing. The sample comprises more than 110,000 clones, under 80% of which are singletons, and roughly 14% rests with the top ten. The specimen was peripheral blood. The source of these receptors is an older man with acute or convalescent COVID-19.

This rearrangement joins TRBV7-2 to TRBJ2-1; TRBD1 agrees at 9 bases. Trimming took 5 bases from V and 13 from J; bases not matched to a gene: 9. The CDR3 spans 13 residues. Germline loops: CDR1 SGHTA, CDR2 FQGNSA. CDR3 loop: CASSIGQGLEQFF. The CDR3 DNA is TGTGCCAGCAGCATAGGACAGGGGTTGGAACAGTTCTTC.

The V call is TRBV5-1, the J call TRBJ2-1; D may be TRBD1 (6 bases). Germline CDR1 reads SGHRS; CDR2 reads YFSETQ. V was clipped by 2 bases and J by 5 bases, with 8 bases between them. The CDR3 is 13 residues long. CDR3 region: CASSLGDNNEQFF. The CDR3 region has the DNA TGCGCCAGCAGCTTAGGGGACAACAATGAGCAGTTCTTC.

The chain combines TRBV7-2 with TRBJ1-5; TRBD1 is a possible D gene (5 bases). Germline CDR1 SGHTA, CDR2 FQGNSA. V gave up 5 bases and J gave up 7 bases, with 18 bases separating them. CDR3 length equals 15 residues. This CDR3 is CASSQSPGSGQPQHF. Written as DNA, the CDR3 is TGTGCCAGCAGCCAATCCCCAGGGTCCGGGCAGCCCCAGCATTTT. The complete variable domain, with remaining parts taken from reference TRBV7-2 and TRBJ1-5, reads GAGVSQSPSNKVTEKGKDVELRCDPISGHTALYWYRQSLGQGLEFLIYFQGNSAPDKSGLPSDRFSAERTGGSVSTLTIQRTQQEDSAVYLCASSQSPGSGQPQHFGDGTRLSIL.

The chain has TRBV4-1 and TRBJ2-7; D remains ambiguous. Deletions cut 1 base from V and 3 bases from J, with 7 bases between. The CDR3 runs to 13 residues. The germline V gene has CDR1 MGHRA and CDR2 YSYEKL. Here the CDR3 DNA reads TGCGCCAGCAGCCAAGCGACATACTACGAGCAGTACTTC. Its protein product is CASSQATYYEQYF.

The chain links TRBV12-3 or TRBV12-4 to TRBJ1-1; D uncertain. The CDR3 has 12 amino acids. Trimming removed 3 bases from V and 10 bases from J, with 12 bases in between. CDR3 bases: TGTGCCAGCAGTTTGTCAGGCATGGGAGCTTTCTTT. As protein: CASSLSGMGAFF.

This clone has just a few counts. This chain connects TRBV11-2 to TRBJ1-1, with no clear D. Germline V gene sequence: CDR1 SGHAT, CDR2 FQNNGV. This CDR3 region has 17 residues. The V and J ends lost 5 bases and 5 bases respectively, with 24 bases between them. CDR3 DNA: TGTGCCAGCAGCCCCCTCAGCGCGCGGGTATTGATGACTGAAGCTTTCTTT. This sequence encodes CASSPLSARVLMTEAFF.

The gene calls are TRBV18 and TRBJ2-3; D possibly corresponds to TRBD1 (6 bases). The V and J ends lost 1 base and 5 bases respectively, with 10 bases between them. The CDR3 consists of 14 residues. Germline V gene sequence: CDR1 KGHSH, CDR2 LQKENI. The CDR3 DNA follows: TGTGCCAGCTCACCACGGGAAGGGGGAGATACGCAGTATTTT. Translated, it gives CASSPREGGDTQYF.

This sequence joins TRBV7-2 and TRBJ2-5; D unresolved. CDR3 length: 14 residues. Between the trimmed V and J ends, which lost 4 bases and 4 bases, there was a span of 13 bases. Germline V gene lookup returns CDR1 SGHTA and CDR2 FQGNSA. CDR3 sequence reads: CASSSSVATETQYF. The CDR3 DNA reads as TGTGCCAGCAGCTCCAGTGTGGCCACAGAGACCCAGTACTTC. The variable domain in full, completed from reference TRBV7-2 and TRBJ2-5, reads GAGVSQSPSNKVTEKGKDVELRCDPISGHTALYWYRQSLGQGLEFLIYFQGNSAPDKSGLPSDRFSAERTGGSVSTLTIQRTQQEDSAVYLCASSSSVATETQYFGPGTRLLVL.

The rearrangement joins TRBV27 to TRBJ2-3; no firm D call. CDR1 and CDR2 (germline): MNHEY, SMNVEV (reference sequence). This CDR3 spans 12 amino acids. The V and J ends lost 6 bases and 2 bases respectively, with 6 bases between them. Here the CDR3 reads CASSPSTDTQYF. Written as DNA, the CDR3 is TGTGCCAGCAGCCCATCCACAGATACGCAGTATTTT.

DNA for the CDR3: TGTGCCAGCAGCTTAAGGGGCTCTGGGGCCAACGTCCTGACTTTC. This codes for CASSLRGSGANVLTF. The V gene is TRBV11-2, the J gene TRBJ2-6, with TRBD1 as a possible D gene (5 bases). The CDR3 is 15 amino acids. Per germline, CDR1 SGHAT and CDR2 FQNNGV. The ends were cut back, 2 bases at V and 0 bases at J, with 5 bases in the middle.

The gene calls are TRBV6-6 and TRBJ2-5, with 7 bases that match TRBD1. With 0 bases clipped from V and 4 bases from J, the junction kept 2 bases outside the gene matches. The CDR3 spans 14 residues. Germline V gene lookup returns CDR1 MNHNY and CDR2 SVGAGI (reference sequence). The CDR3 protein is CASSYSGQPETQYF. CDR3 bases: TGTGCCAGCAGTTACTCGGGACAGCCAGAGACCCAGTACTTC.

This clone has more than one count but fewer than ten. The chain employs TRBV25-1 and TRBJ2-1; no clear D gene. Germline CDR1 is MGHDK and CDR2 is SYGVNS. Trimming stripped 3 bases from V and 9 bases from J, with 15 bases between. The CDR3 consists of 14 residues. CDR3 DNA: TGTGCCAGCAGTGACAACTTTAAGCTTCGTGAGCAGTTCTTC. Its translation: CASSDNFKLREQFF. The full variable domain, with the rest looked up from reference TRBV25-1 and TRBJ2-1, is EADIYQTPRYLVIGTGKKITLECSQTMGHDKMYWYQQDPGMELHLIHYSYGVNSTEKGDLSSESTVSRIRTEHFPLTLESARPSHTSQYLCASSDNFKLREQFFGPGTRLTVL.

This clone was counted many times. This rearrangement joins TRBV7-6 to TRBJ1-6; 9 bases line up with TRBD1. The length of the CDR3 is 15 residues. Germline assignment: CDR1 SGHVS and CDR2 FNYEAQ. V shed 4 bases, J shed 9 bases, and the junction held 7 bases outside the gene matches. The CDR3 DNA reads as TGTGCCAGCAGCTCCCCACAGGGGGCCAGTTCACCCCTCCACTTT. It specifies CASSSPQGASSPLHF.

The CDR3 region is CASSYIYGYTF. The DNA for the CDR3 is TGTGCCAGCAGTTACATCTATGGCTACACCTTC. The V gene is TRBV28, the J gene TRBJ1-2, with D hard to call. Germline CDR1 and CDR2: MDHEN and SYDVKM. This CDR3 is built from 11 residues. V lost 4 bases and J 4 bases, leaving 4 bases between the germline ends.

This clone was recorded once. The CDR3 loop reads CASSLRGGRAGLNSPLHF. The CDR3 DNA reads as TGTGCCAGCAGTTTAAGGGGCGGCAGGGCCGGGCTAAATTCACCCCTCCACTTT. This rearrangement joins TRBV27 to TRBJ1-6, with a tentative D call TRBD1 (5 bases). Germline V gene sequence: CDR1 MNHEY, CDR2 SMNVEV (reference sequence). The CDR3 covers 18 residues. V dropped 2 bases and J dropped 7 bases, with 21 bases sitting between them.

The rearrangement joins TRBV7-8 to TRBJ1-2; weak D call: TRBD1 (5 bases). CDR1 is SGHVS and CDR2 is FQNEAQ in the germline V gene. V lost 5 bases to trimming and J lost 4 bases, with 11 bases between them. The CDR3 is 13 residues long. CDR3 DNA: TGTGCCAGCAGCCCGGGGGGGGGCTATGGCTACACCTTC. As protein: CASSPGGGYGYTF. Variable domain in full (rest from reference TRBV7-8 and TRBJ1-2): GAGVSQSPRYKVAKRGQDVALRCDPISGHVSLFWYQQALGQGPEFLTYFQNEAQLDKSGLPSDRFFAERPEGSVSTLKIQRTQQEDSAVYLCASSPGGGYGYTFGSGTRLTVV.

This clone was seen more than once but under ten times. The chain has TRBV19 and TRBJ1-1; a possible D gene is TRBD1 (5 bases). Germline V gene lookup returns CDR1 LNHDA and CDR2 SQIVND (reference sequence). The V end was cut by 6 bases, the J end by 10 bases, with 12 bases between. The CDR3 consists of 11 residues. CDR3 nucleotides: TGTGCCAGTAGACGGGACGGGAGAGCTTTCTTT. Protein sequence: CASRRDGRAFF.

The chain employs TRBV5-4 and TRBJ2-6, with D possibly matching TRBD1 (6 bases). The V end was cut by 3 bases, the J end by 4 bases, with 11 bases between. Germline CDR1 SGHNT, CDR2 YYREEE (reference sequence). This CDR3 is 15 amino acids long. CDR3 coding DNA: TGTGCCAGCAGCTGGGACACGACCGGGGCCAACGTCCTGACTTTC. Amino acid sequence: CASSWDTTGANVLTF.

The rearrangement joins TRBV19 to TRBJ1-2; D gene uncertain. The CDR3 totals 12 residues. Germline V lookup: CDR1 LNHDA, CDR2 SQIVND (reference sequence). Deletions cut 3 bases from V and 13 bases from J, with 15 bases between. CDR3 DNA sequence: TGTGCCAGTAGTATCCCGGGATATTTTTGCACCTTC. Amino acids: CASSIPGYFCTF.

The chain carries TRBV11-2 and TRBJ2-1, with TRBD2 as a possible D gene (6 bases). Trimming left V 2 bases short and J 5 bases short, with 13 bases between. Germline V gene sequence: CDR1 SGHAT, CDR2 FQNNGV. The CDR3 runs 15 residues. CDR3 residues: CASSLYGGRDNEQFF. The CDR3 coding sequence is TGTGCCAGCAGCTTATACGGGGGAAGGGACAATGAGCAGTTCTTC. Together with reference TRBV11-2 and TRBJ2-1, the CDR3 gives the full variable domain: EAGVAQSPRYKIIEKRQSVAFWCNPISGHATLYWYQQILGQGPKLLIQFQNNGVVDDSQLPKDRFSAERLKGVDSTLKIQPAKLEDSAVYLCASSLYGGRDNEQFFGPGTRLTVL.

Notes on this clone: The sample holds other DNA sequences that translate to the same CDR3. The CDR3 DNA is TGTGCCAGCAGCTTAAGGGGGCATGGCTACACCTTC. This translates into CASSLRGHGYTF. The V gene is TRBV7-9, the J gene TRBJ1-2, with 7 nucleotides matching TRBD1. The CDR3 is 12 amino acids. Germline trimming cut 2 bases from V and 6 bases from J; bases unmatched to any gene: 0. CDR1 is SEHNR and CDR2 is FQNEAQ in the germline V gene (reference sequence).

In this sample, this clone turned up a few times. The chain links TRBV7-6 to TRBJ2-2; 8 bases fit TRBD2. The CDR3 covers 17 residues. Germline CDR1 and CDR2: SGHVS and FNYEAQ. V was pared by 5 bases and J by 6 bases, with 14 bases of the junction left unmatched. CDR3 sequence: CASSPTFRGGNAGELFF. CDR3 coding DNA: TGTGCCAGCAGCCCCACCTTTCGGGGGGGAAACGCCGGGGAGCTGTTTTTT.

This clone has more than one count but fewer than ten. The gene calls are TRBV2 and TRBJ2-7, with D possibly being TRBD1 (5 bases). The germline CDR1 and CDR2 sequences are SNHLY and FYNNEI. Trimming shortened V by 6 bases and J by 3 bases, and 6 bases separated the two germline ends. The CDR3 is made up of 11 amino acids. In DNA form, the CDR3 reads TGTGCCAGCAGCAGGGTCTACGAGCAGTACTTC. Translation: CASSRVYEQYF.

This CDR3 is CASSLAPGGDQPQHF. The CDR3 coding sequence is TGTGCCAGCAGCTTAGCCCCCGGGGGAGACCAGCCCCAGCATTTT. This chain connects TRBV7-2 to TRBJ1-5; maybe TRBD1 (5 bases). The V gene's germline CDR1 is SGHTA and CDR2 FQGNSA. The CDR3 length is 15 residues. With 0 bases removed from V and 7 bases from J, the gap between germline ends came to 13 bases.

This chain joins TRBV2 and TRBJ1-1; D is undetermined. V lost 7 bases and J lost 0, with 12 bases in between. The CDR3 runs to 14 residues. In germline, CDR1 is SNHLY, CDR2 FYNNEI. For the CDR3, the DNA is TGTGCCAGCACAGAAGGACTCCTGAACACTGAAGCTTTCTTT. Protein sequence: CASTEGLLNTEAFF.